The rows below give T cell receptor beta chains drawn from one sample of a study of PD-L1 blockade in urothelial cancer. Sequencing used immunoSEQ multiplex PCR; TCRdb keeps in-frame clones, though not all of them. The sample gives fewer than 60,000 clones, 84% of which show up once; 1% to 1.5% is in the top ten. The source material was PBMCs, sampled around atezolizumab (anti-PD-L1) treatment. These receptors originate from a man aged 45-65 years with urothelial cancer. Each CDR3 is given with its conserved first and last residue. The order of the fields is CDR3 DNA, CDR3 protein, clone size, D gene, J gene, V gene. The D gene is left open where the match is weak. Clone size is not always given. Where it is, it says once, few, many or a class for expanded clones.

cdr3_nt: TGTGCCAGTAGGAGCATCGGGGGAGGCTACGAGCAGTACTTC; cdr3_aa: CASRSIGGGYEQYF; clone_size: few; d_call: -; j_call: TRBJ2-7; v_call: TRBV19
cdr3_nt: TGTGCCAGCTGTGAGGGCACTCGCTCCTACAATGAGCAGTTCTTC; cdr3_aa: CASCEGTRSYNEQFF; clone_size: -; d_call: -; j_call: TRBJ2-1; v_call: TRBV6-1
cdr3_nt: TGTGCCAGCAGCTTGGCAGTCCCAGAGACCCAGTACTTC; cdr3_aa: CASSLAVPETQYF; clone_size: -; d_call: -; j_call: TRBJ2-5; v_call: TRBV7-7
cdr3_nt: TGCGCCAGCAGTGTGTCTACTAGCGGGGCGTGGACTGAAGCTTTCTTT; cdr3_aa: CASSVSTSGAWTEAFF; clone_size: -; d_call: -; j_call: TRBJ1-1; v_call: TRBV10-2
cdr3_nt: TGTGCCAGCAGCTTAGTTAGGACAGCGAACACTGAAGCTTTCTTT; cdr3_aa: CASSLVRTANTEAFF; clone_size: -; d_call: -; j_call: TRBJ1-1; v_call: TRBV7-8
cdr3_nt: TGTGCCAGCAGCCGTGGGACTAGCGGGATGGGAGATACGCAGTATTTT; cdr3_aa: CASSRGTSGMGDTQYF; clone_size: once; d_call: TRBD2; j_call: TRBJ2-3; v_call: TRBV7-7
cdr3_nt: TGTGCCAGCAGCTCCACCTACGAGCAGTACTTC; cdr3_aa: CASSSTYEQYF; clone_size: -; d_call: -; j_call: TRBJ2-7; v_call: TRBV5-4
cdr3_nt: TGTGCCAGCAGTGACGCGGACTACCCTACGGCAGAGCAGTTCTTC; cdr3_aa: CASSDADYPTAEQFF; clone_size: -; d_call: -; j_call: TRBJ2-1; v_call: TRBV6-4
cdr3_nt: TGTGCCAGTACAGACAGGGCCCTTGAGAAACTGTTTTTT; cdr3_aa: CASTDRALEKLFF; clone_size: -; d_call: TRBD1; j_call: TRBJ1-4; v_call: TRBV5-5
cdr3_nt: TGTGCCAGCAGCGGCCCGGCGGAGTACGAGCAGTACTTC; cdr3_aa: CASSGPAEYEQYF; clone_size: -; d_call: -; j_call: TRBJ2-7; v_call: TRBV9
cdr3_nt: TGTGCCAGCAGTGAGGGACAGATAGATACGCAGTATTTT; cdr3_aa: CASSEGQIDTQYF; clone_size: -; d_call: TRBD1; j_call: TRBJ2-3; v_call: TRBV2
cdr3_nt: TGCGCCAGCAGCCAAGCGGCGGGAGGGCTTGGCGGGGAGCTGTTTTTT; cdr3_aa: CASSQAAGGLGGELFF; clone_size: -; d_call: TRBD2; j_call: TRBJ2-2; v_call: TRBV4-1
cdr3_nt: TGCGCCAGCGATCCTTCGCGTCGGGACACCATTCTTTTTTACTACGAGCAGTACTTC; cdr3_aa: CASDPSRRDTILFYYEQYF; clone_size: -; d_call: -; j_call: TRBJ2-7; v_call: TRBV23-1
cdr3_nt: TGTGCCAGCAGCGTAGTTAGCGCCGGGGAGCTGTTTTTT; cdr3_aa: CASSVVSAGELFF; clone_size: -; d_call: -; j_call: TRBJ2-2; v_call: TRBV9
cdr3_nt: TGTGCCAGCAGCCAAGAGGTGACAGGGCTGACTAATGAAAAACTGTTTTTT; cdr3_aa: CASSQEVTGLTNEKLFF; clone_size: -; d_call: TRBD1; j_call: TRBJ1-4; v_call: TRBV14
cdr3_nt: TGTGCCAGTAGCCTACACTCGGGGTTGGCCCAGCATTTT; cdr3_aa: CASSLHSGLAQHF; clone_size: once; d_call: -; j_call: TRBJ1-5; v_call: TRBV19
cdr3_nt: TGCGCCAGCAGCCCATTCGCGGGGAACACCGGGGAGCTGTTTTTT; cdr3_aa: CASSPFAGNTGELFF; clone_size: -; d_call: -; j_call: TRBJ2-2; v_call: TRBV10-2
cdr3_nt: TGTGCCTGGAGTCCGTACCAAGAGACCCAGTACTTC; cdr3_aa: CAWSPYQETQYF; clone_size: -; d_call: -; j_call: TRBJ2-5; v_call: TRBV30
cdr3_nt: TGTGCCAGCAGTTGGACAGCGAGCAATCAGCCCCAGCATTTT; cdr3_aa: CASSWTASNQPQHF; clone_size: -; d_call: -; j_call: TRBJ1-5; v_call: TRBV6-6
cdr3_nt: TGTGCCAGCACCCTAGCTATGGATACGCAGTATTTT; cdr3_aa: CASTLAMDTQYF; clone_size: -; d_call: -; j_call: TRBJ2-3; v_call: TRBV6-1
cdr3_nt: TGTGCCAGCAGCTGGACTAGCGGGGGGGCACAAGAGACCCAGTACTTC; cdr3_aa: CASSWTSGGAQETQYF; clone_size: -; d_call: TRBD2; j_call: TRBJ2-5; v_call: TRBV27
cdr3_nt: TGTGCCAGCAGACCGGGAGGCGGGTTATCCTACGAGCAGTACTTC; cdr3_aa: CASRPGGGLSYEQYF; clone_size: -; d_call: TRBD2; j_call: TRBJ2-7; v_call: TRBV2
cdr3_nt: TGTGCCAGCAGCTTCCCGGGAGATGTAAATGAGCAGTTCTTC; cdr3_aa: CASSFPGDVNEQFF; clone_size: -; d_call: -; j_call: TRBJ2-1; v_call: TRBV5-4
cdr3_nt: TGTGCCAGCAGTTACTCTCAGGGGACTTCACCCCTCCACTTT; cdr3_aa: CASSYSQGTSPLHF; clone_size: -; d_call: -; j_call: TRBJ1-6; v_call: TRBV6-5
cdr3_nt: TGTGCCAGCAGCTTGGCCGGACAGTTCAATCAGCCCCAGCATTTT; cdr3_aa: CASSLAGQFNQPQHF; clone_size: -; d_call: -; j_call: TRBJ1-5; v_call: TRBV5-6
cdr3_nt: TGTGCCACTGTGCGCGGGGGGTCTAACACTGAAGCTTTCTTT; cdr3_aa: CATVRGGSNTEAFF; clone_size: -; d_call: -; j_call: TRBJ1-1; v_call: TRBV15
cdr3_nt: TGTGCCAGCAGCTCTTGGGCGGGGGGGGTTGATACGCAGTATTTT; cdr3_aa: CASSSWAGGVDTQYF; clone_size: -; d_call: TRBD2; j_call: TRBJ2-3; v_call: TRBV9
cdr3_nt: TGTGCCAGTAGTGCCCCAATGGGACAGGGTAATCAGCCCCAGCATTTT; cdr3_aa: CASSAPMGQGNQPQHF; clone_size: -; d_call: TRBD1; j_call: TRBJ1-5; v_call: TRBV19
cdr3_nt: TGCGCCAGCAGCCAAGATGGCCCACAAGAGACCCAGTACTTC; cdr3_aa: CASSQDGPQETQYF; clone_size: -; d_call: -; j_call: TRBJ2-5; v_call: TRBV4-3
cdr3_nt: TGTGCCAGTCTGACAGCTCAACCTGAAAAACTGTTTTTT; cdr3_aa: CASLTAQPEKLFF; clone_size: -; d_call: -; j_call: TRBJ1-4; v_call: TRBV21-1
cdr3_nt: TGCGCCAGCAGCGGTACTCGACAAGGGGCGAACACCGGGGAGCTGTTTTTT; cdr3_aa: CASSGTRQGANTGELFF; clone_size: -; d_call: -; j_call: TRBJ2-2; v_call: TRBV5-1
cdr3_nt: TGTGCCAGCAGCCAAGTCGTGGCAGGCTTCACAGATACGCAGTATTTT; cdr3_aa: CASSQVVAGFTDTQYF; clone_size: -; d_call: -; j_call: TRBJ2-3; v_call: TRBV14
cdr3_nt: TGCGCCAGCACCATAGACAACTCCTACGAGCAGTACTTC; cdr3_aa: CASTIDNSYEQYF; clone_size: -; d_call: -; j_call: TRBJ2-7; v_call: TRBV5-1
cdr3_nt: TGTGCCAGCAGGACAGGGCCTGGAAACACCATATATTTT; cdr3_aa: CASRTGPGNTIYF; clone_size: -; d_call: TRBD1; j_call: TRBJ1-3; v_call: TRBV7-8
cdr3_nt: TGTGCCAGTAGACCGGGACAGGTCGGCTATGGCTACACCTTC; cdr3_aa: CASRPGQVGYGYTF; clone_size: few; d_call: TRBD1; j_call: TRBJ1-2; v_call: TRBV19
cdr3_nt: TGTGCCTGGGGAGGTTTCGGTGCTGGGGAGACCCAGTACTTC; cdr3_aa: CAWGGFGAGETQYF; clone_size: -; d_call: -; j_call: TRBJ2-5; v_call: TRBV30
cdr3_nt: TGTGCCAGCAGTTACCTAGCGGGAGCCCCAGGTGGGGAGCTGTTTTTT; cdr3_aa: CASSYLAGAPGGELFF; clone_size: -; d_call: TRBD2; j_call: TRBJ2-2; v_call: TRBV6-5
cdr3_nt: TGTGCCAGCAGCTTAAGGGGCCAGATGTTGGGGGAGCTGTTTTTT; cdr3_aa: CASSLRGQMLGELFF; clone_size: -; d_call: -; j_call: TRBJ2-2; v_call: TRBV11-2
cdr3_nt: TGTGCCAGCAGCCCCCGGCCCCGGGATGGCTACACCTTC; cdr3_aa: CASSPRPRDGYTF; clone_size: -; d_call: -; j_call: TRBJ1-2; v_call: TRBV7-9
cdr3_nt: TGTGGACTGACAGGGGTTAGCAATCAGCCCCAGCATTTT; cdr3_aa: CGLTGVSNQPQHF; clone_size: once; d_call: -; j_call: TRBJ1-5; v_call: TRBV21-1
cdr3_nt: TGTGCCAGCAGCTTTAGACAAAGCAAAAGAAACAATGAGCAGTTCTTC; cdr3_aa: CASSFRQSKRNNEQFF; clone_size: -; d_call: -; j_call: TRBJ2-1; v_call: TRBV11-2
cdr3_nt: TGCGCCAGCAGCTTTGGGGGGAATGGCTACACCTTC; cdr3_aa: CASSFGGNGYTF; clone_size: -; d_call: -; j_call: TRBJ1-2; v_call: TRBV5-1
cdr3_nt: TGTGCCAGCAGCGTAACTAGCGGGGACACAGATACGCAGTATTTT; cdr3_aa: CASSVTSGDTDTQYF; clone_size: once; d_call: TRBD2; j_call: TRBJ2-3; v_call: TRBV7-3
cdr3_nt: TGTGCCAGTAGTATTTCCGGAGAGACCCAGTACTTC; cdr3_aa: CASSISGETQYF; clone_size: -; d_call: -; j_call: TRBJ2-5; v_call: TRBV19
cdr3_nt: TGTGCCAGCCAAGGGGGAGACTACGAGCAGTACTTC; cdr3_aa: CASQGGDYEQYF; clone_size: -; d_call: -; j_call: TRBJ2-7; v_call: TRBV6-5
cdr3_nt: TGCAGCGTTGCCGGGGGATCGACGGCCTACGAGCAGTACTTC; cdr3_aa: CSVAGGSTAYEQYF; clone_size: -; d_call: -; j_call: TRBJ2-7; v_call: TRBV29-1
cdr3_nt: TGTGCCAGCAGTTACGTGCAGGGGAGTAACACCGGGGAGCTGTTTTTT; cdr3_aa: CASSYVQGSNTGELFF; clone_size: -; d_call: -; j_call: TRBJ2-2; v_call: TRBV6-6
cdr3_nt: TGTGCCAGCAGCTTAGTAGTGGGGACAGTCGAAAAACTGTTTTTT; cdr3_aa: CASSLVVGTVEKLFF; clone_size: -; d_call: TRBD1; j_call: TRBJ1-4; v_call: TRBV7-9
cdr3_nt: TGTGCCAGCAGCTTGACAGGGCCTAATCAGCCCCAGCATTTT; cdr3_aa: CASSLTGPNQPQHF; clone_size: -; d_call: TRBD1; j_call: TRBJ1-5; v_call: TRBV14
cdr3_nt: TGTGCCTTAAGACAGGGGGTTACCTACGAGCAGTACTTC; cdr3_aa: CALRQGVTYEQYF; clone_size: -; d_call: TRBD1; j_call: TRBJ2-7; v_call: TRBV30
cdr3_nt: TGTGCCAGCAGTGAAGCGCTTTCAGGGTGGGGGGTTAACACTGAAGCTTTCTTT; cdr3_aa: CASSEALSGWGVNTEAFF; clone_size: -; d_call: -; j_call: TRBJ1-1; v_call: TRBV2
cdr3_nt: TGCGCCAGCAGCCAAGATTCCCGCGCTCAGCCCCAGCATTTT; cdr3_aa: CASSQDSRAQPQHF; clone_size: few; d_call: -; j_call: TRBJ1-5; v_call: TRBV4-3
cdr3_nt: TGTGCCAGCTGTAAGGGGACTAGCGGGAGAATTGAGCAGTTCTTC; cdr3_aa: CASCKGTSGRIEQFF; clone_size: medium-sized; d_call: TRBD2; j_call: TRBJ2-1; v_call: TRBV27
cdr3_nt: TGTGCCAGCAGCCAACCCCGGGACAAATCCTTCACAGATACGCAGTATTTT; cdr3_aa: CASSQPRDKSFTDTQYF; clone_size: -; d_call: -; j_call: TRBJ2-3; v_call: TRBV16
cdr3_nt: TGTGCCAGCTCACCCAACAGGGGGCTTGGCACTGAAGCTTTCTTT; cdr3_aa: CASSPNRGLGTEAFF; clone_size: few; d_call: TRBD1; j_call: TRBJ1-1; v_call: TRBV18
cdr3_nt: TGTGCCAGTAGTATCCCCCAGGGGATGAATGAAAAACTGTTTTTT; cdr3_aa: CASSIPQGMNEKLFF; clone_size: -; d_call: -; j_call: TRBJ1-4; v_call: TRBV19
cdr3_nt: TGCAGCGTCTCAGGGCACTCGGTGGATGAAAAACTGTTTTTT; cdr3_aa: CSVSGHSVDEKLFF; clone_size: -; d_call: -; j_call: TRBJ1-4; v_call: TRBV29-1
cdr3_nt: TGTGCCAGCAGCCAAGTCAGACTAGCGGGGGGGAAGATCACAGATACGCAGTATTTT; cdr3_aa: CASSQVRLAGGKITDTQYF; clone_size: once; d_call: TRBD2; j_call: TRBJ2-3; v_call: TRBV4-2
cdr3_nt: TGTGCCAGCAGCGTAGCGGCAGGGGGGTCTGAAGCTTTCTTT; cdr3_aa: CASSVAAGGSEAFF; clone_size: once; d_call: TRBD1; j_call: TRBJ1-1; v_call: TRBV9
cdr3_nt: TGTGCCACCAGCAGAGAAGGGACAGGGGGTCCCTCTGGGGCCAACGTCCTGACTTTC; cdr3_aa: CATSREGTGGPSGANVLTF; clone_size: -; d_call: TRBD1; j_call: TRBJ2-6; v_call: TRBV15